This T cell receptor (beta chain) was sequenced during a study of spatial heterogeneity in lung cancer (dated by TCRdb to about 2019). In the study overall: More beta-chain than alpha-chain transcripts were consistently detected, likely reflecting higher beta-chain transcript abundance. Both alpha and beta chains were TCR-sequenced in samples taken at surgery, namely 220 tumor regions, roughly 64 matched nontumor lung samples and about 54 PBMC samples. The study linked features of the TCR repertoire to counts of nonsynonymous mutations, which were determined by whole-exome sequencing of tumor tissue. In non-small cell lung cancer, the study made a quantitative comparison of TCR alpha and beta repertoires among multiple tumor regions, matched nontumor lung and blood. In the raw uncorrected reads, each unique combination of TCR and UMI appeared more than ten times on average.

Libraries were made using 5' RACE. The sample was run on a NextSeq 500. The TCR library protocol attached a unique molecular identifier to each TCR cDNA molecule to allow correction of PCR and sequencing errors. The published analysis was carried out like this. TCR identification, UMI-based error correction and CDR3 extraction were all carried out with Decombinator tools. Expanded TCRs were defined as those above a frequency of 2 per 1,000, corresponding to the top 1% of the tumor frequency distribution. Renyi diversity was calculated using the R vegan package after each repertoire was subsampled 100 times to 5,000 TCRs. CDR3 similarity networks were built from amino acid triplet string-kernel similarity, with CDR3s being connected when pairwise similarity was above 0.82. Using fastp trimming at Q25 and MiXCR clonotype assembly, TCRdb reanalyzed the public sequencing data and kept in-frame beta chains. Each record represents a unique CDR3 protein, reported with the most common genes and DNA among its rows. These V and J calls rely on TCRdb rather than the paper's analysis. The sample records roughly 48,000 distinct CDR3 sequences, approximately 5.7% of which are singletons. The ten most abundant clones make up 11% of the sample.

CDR1 and CDR2 are read off the germline V gene (reference sequence) as LNHDA and SQIVND. V is clipped by 5 bases and J by 3 bases, and the sequence between their germline boundaries is 7 bases long. There are 12 amino acids in the CDR3, from cysteine to phenylalanine inclusive. Only CDR3 DNA remains: 36 bases, in frame from the first base. This sample's time point label indicates: sample taken at primary tumor resection. For TCR sequencing, whole RNA was extracted from tumor and nontumor lung tissue, or from cryopreserved PBMC samples, and no cell sorting was done. Donors were 70 or so patients with early-stage, untreated non-small cell lung cancer from the lung TRACERx cohort. Only patients with enough RNA available from two or more tumor regions were chosen for TCR sequencing. Here is what the overall study found, with its caveats: Ubiquitous expanded tumor TCRs were detected in blood more often at tumor resection than at routine follow-up. Confirming at a functional level the hypothesis that regional TCRs recognize regional mutations was considered to require additional single-cell paired TCR alpha and beta sequencing.

This clonotype appeared many times. Its cognate antigen has yet to be identified. Base qualities are missing; no much larger clone stands one base away. The chain couples TRBV19 to TRBJ1-1; the D gene remains uncertain. The sample in question was PBMCs, obtained at surgery. The source is a male donor with early-stage non-small cell lung cancer. The CDR3: CASSWRDTEAFF. The nucleotide sequence reads as follows: TGTGCCAGTAGTTGGAGAGACACTGAAGCTTTCTTT.